What follows are 28 T cell receptor beta chains derived from one specimen sequenced in a study of blood T cell repertoires in COVID-19. Clones were read by immunoSEQ multiplex PCR, and TCRdb kept only the in-frame ones, dropping some. The sample includes more than 100,000 clones, roughly nine tenths of them seen just once. The sequenced sample was peripheral blood. The receptors stem from a human donor in a cohort sampled during active COVID-19.

This clone has a handful of counts. The rearrangement uses TRBV5-1 and TRBJ1-6; D possibly corresponds to TRBD1 (5 bases). Trimming removed 6 bases from V and 5 bases from J, with 12 bases in between. The CDR3 is made up of 14 amino acids. Germline CDR1 is SGHRS and CDR2 is YFSETQ. The CDR3 coding sequence is TGCGCCAGCACCGATAGACAGAATAATTCACCCCTCCACTTT. Translation gives CASTDRQNNSPLHF.

The chain employs TRBV11-2 and TRBJ2-1; TRBD2 matches 9 bases. The germline V gene has CDR1 SGHAT and CDR2 FQNNGV. The CDR3 loop spans 16 amino acids. The ends lost 4 bases at V and 0 bases at J; junction bases unmatched: 4. The CDR3 is CASSSTSGSSYNEQFF. The CDR3 DNA sequence: TGTGCCAGCAGCTCGACTAGCGGAAGCTCCTACAATGAGCAGTTCTTC.

The V and J genes are TRBV19 and TRBJ2-3; 7 nucleotides agree with TRBD2. V gave up 5 bases and J gave up 6 bases; unmatched junction bases: 5. The CDR3 has 13 amino acids. Germline V CDR1 and CDR2: LNHDA, SQIVND (reference sequence). The CDR3 sequence: CASSVQLADTQYF. The CDR3 region has the DNA TGTGCCAGTAGTGTACAACTAGCGGATACGCAGTATTTT.

This rearrangement joins TRBV9 to TRBJ2-2; TRBD2 agrees at 9 bases. V lost 0 bases and J lost 3; bases outside the gene matches: 6. The CDR3 loop spans 17 amino acids. Per the germline V gene, CDR1 is SGDLS and CDR2 is YYNGEE. This chain's CDR3 is CASSVGAGGADTGELFF. The CDR3 nucleotides read TGTGCCAGCAGCGTAGGAGCGGGAGGAGCTGACACCGGGGAGCTGTTTTTT.

The DNA for the CDR3 is TGTGCCAGCAGGCGACTAGAGCGGGAGACCCAGTACTTC. Amino acids: CASRRLERETQYF. The gene calls are TRBV5-4 and TRBJ2-5, with D perhaps TRBD2 (6 bases). Trimming pared 5 bases from V and 5 bases from J, leaving 13 bases between. The CDR3 has 13 residues. Germline V gene lookup returns CDR1 SGHNT and CDR2 YYREEE (reference sequence).

The J gene is TRBJ2-2, the V gene TRBV11-2; a weak D match, TRBD1 (5 bases). Trimming took off 4 bases at V and 6 bases at J, with 9 bases between the two ends. The CDR3 loop spans 13 amino acids. The germline CDR1 and CDR2 sequences are SGHAT and FQNNGV. The CDR3 loop is CASSSRGSGELFF. The CDR3 bases are TGTGCCAGCAGCTCTAGGGGATCCGGGGAGCTGTTTTTT.

V is TRBV4-2 and J is TRBJ1-6; 10 nucleotides match TRBD1. CDR1 and CDR2 from the germline V gene are LGHNA and YNFKEQ. CDR3 size: 16 residues. V trimming: 0 bases; J trimming: 7 bases; junction bases outside the gene matches: 3. The CDR3 sequence: CASSQDRDRGNSPLHF. CDR3 DNA sequence: TGTGCCAGCAGCCAAGATCGGGACAGGGGAAATTCACCCCTCCACTTT.

V and J are TRBV29-1 and TRBJ2-7, with 8 positions matching TRBD2. Per the germline V gene, CDR1 is SQVTM and CDR2 is ANQGSEA. The CDR3 extends over 14 amino acids. V shed 2 bases and J 2 bases; nucleotides not matched to a gene: 5. Here the CDR3 reads CSVESRRGAYEQYF. The DNA of the CDR3 is TGCAGCGTTGAAAGTCGGCGGGGGGCCTACGAGCAGTACTTC.

The CDR3 reads CASSWGGGDPYNEQFF. CDR3 coding DNA: TGCGCCAGCAGCTGGGGCGGGGGGGACCCTTACAATGAGCAGTTCTTC. V is TRBV5-1 and J is TRBJ2-1, with TRBD2 identical over 9 bases. This CDR3 is built from 16 residues. V lost 3 bases, J lost 4 bases, and 8 bases stayed unmatched. Germline-derived CDR1 and CDR2 are SGHRS and YFSETQ.

V is TRBV9 and J is TRBJ2-2, with TRBD2 matching over 13 bases. The CDR3 extends over 17 amino acids. CDR1 SGDLS and CDR2 YYNGEE come from the germline V gene. V shed 3 bases, J shed 4 bases, and the junction held 6 bases outside the gene matches. DNA for the CDR3: TGTGCCAGCAGCGGCGGGACTAGCGGGGTCTTCACCGGGGAGCTGTTTTTT. Residues: CASSGGTSGVFTGELFF.

The rearrangement joins TRBV21-1 to TRBJ2-7; TRBD2, the D gene given by the table, was not confirmed from the DNA. TRBV21-1 is deemed a pseudogene. This CDR3 spans 15 amino acids. CDR3 in amino acids: CASTKRRVPPYEQYF. DNA for the CDR3: TGTGCCAGCACCAAGCGGCGAGTACCCCCCTACGAGCAGTACTTC.

This clone was seen a handful of times. V is TRBV19 and J is TRBJ1-1; D gene ambiguous. Germline V lookup: CDR1 LNHDA, CDR2 SQIVND (reference sequence). CDR3 length equals 13 residues. Trimming removed 3 bases at V and 7 bases at J, with 12 bases between. CDR3 in amino acids: CASSILDGNEAFF. In nucleotides, the CDR3 is TGTGCCAGTAGTATCCTGGACGGGAATGAAGCTTTCTTT. The whole variable domain, remainder taken from reference TRBV19 and TRBJ1-1, is DGGITQSPKYLFRKEGQNVTLSCEQNLNHDAMYWYRQDPGQGLRLIYYSQIVNDFQKGDIAEGYSVSREKKESFPLTVTSAQKNPTAFYLCASSILDGNEAFFGQGTRLTVV.

The CDR3 region has the DNA TGCGCCAGCAGCCAAGTGTCTACAGATACGCAGTATTTT. It translates to CASSQVSTDTQYF. The genes are TRBV4-1 and TRBJ2-3, with no clear D. The length of the CDR3 is 13 residues. With 1 base removed from V and 3 bases from J, the gap between germline ends came to 5 bases. Germline CDR1 reads MGHRA; CDR2 reads YSYEKL.

The count of this clone is one. The chain couples TRBV9 to TRBJ1-6; TRBD1 is a possible D gene (5 bases). V was pared by 0 bases and J by 3 bases, with 10 bases between. Germline V gene sequence: CDR1 SGDLS, CDR2 YYNGEE. This CDR3 is 16 amino acids long. DNA for the CDR3: TGTGCCAGCAGCGTAGGGGAGGGGCTCTATAATTCACCCCTCCACTTT. Encoded protein: CASSVGEGLYNSPLHF.

The chain links TRBV5-1 to TRBJ2-5, with D uncertain. Trimming removed 0 bases from V and 4 bases from J, with 10 bases in between. CDR1 SGHRS and CDR2 YFSETQ come from the germline V gene. CDR3 length equals 14 residues. This CDR3 is CASSLDGRRETQYF. CDR3 DNA sequence: TGCGCCAGCAGCTTGGACGGCAGGCGAGAGACCCAGTACTTC.

This chain joins TRBV25-1 and TRBJ2-7, with a weak D call TRBD1 (6 bases). V was shortened by 5 bases and J by 3 bases, with 11 bases between the two germline ends. Germline loops: CDR1 MGHDK, CDR2 SYGVNS. The CDR3 totals 13 residues. The CDR3 DNA reads as TGTGCCAGCAGTACGGGACATTTCTACGAGCAGTACTTC. Its translation: CASSTGHFYEQYF.

The chain employs TRBV11-2 and TRBJ1-1; TRBD1 matches at 9 bases. This CDR3 is 16 amino acids long. The germline CDR1 and CDR2 sequences are SGHAT and FQNNGV. Germline trimming cut 1 base from V and 4 bases from J; bases unmatched to any gene: 7. This CDR3 is CASSLGEQGAGTEAFF. DNA for the CDR3: TGTGCCAGCAGCTTAGGGGAACAGGGGGCTGGCACTGAAGCTTTCTTT. The variable domain in full, completed from reference TRBV11-2 and TRBJ1-1, reads EAGVAQSPRYKIIEKRQSVAFWCNPISGHATLYWYQQILGQGPKLLIQFQNNGVVDDSQLPKDRFSAERLKGVDSTLKIQPAKLEDSAVYLCASSLGEQGAGTEAFFGQGTRLTVV.

The chain employs TRBV28 and TRBJ1-5; unclear D gene. CDR1 is MDHEN, CDR2 SYDVKM, per germline. Trimming removed 7 bases from V and 1 base from J, with 17 bases in between. This CDR3 is 16 amino acids long. Here the CDR3 DNA reads TGTGCCAGCAACCCGTTAGGCCTCGGGAGCAATCAGCCCCAGCATTTT. Its protein is CASNPLGLGSNQPQHF.

The V call is TRBV9, the J call TRBJ2-7; D gene ambiguous. This CDR3 has 15 residues. V gave up 3 bases and J gave up 4 bases, with 17 bases separating them. Germline V lookup: CDR1 SGDLS, CDR2 YYNGEE. CDR3 amino acids: CASSARTGILYEQYF. For the CDR3, the DNA is TGTGCCAGCAGCGCGAGAACCGGTATCTTGTACGAGCAGTACTTC.

The chain uses TRBV28 and TRBJ2-5; D possibly corresponds to TRBD1 (5 bases). In germline, CDR1 is MDHEN, CDR2 SYDVKM. The CDR3 sequence is 15 residues long. The V end lost 4 bases, the J end lost 0 bases, and 12 bases lay between the germline ends. The CDR3: CASSSVTADQETQYF. DNA of the CDR3: TGTGCCAGCAGTTCCGTGACAGCCGACCAAGAGACCCAGTACTTC.

The chain carries TRBV5-1 and TRBJ2-3; 9 positions agree with TRBD1. CDR1 is SGHRS, CDR2 YFSETQ, per germline. Trimming cost V 0 bases and J 3 bases; bases outside gene matches: 2. The CDR3 sequence is 15 residues long. The CDR3 loop reads CASSLAGQGTDTQYF. Written as DNA, the CDR3 is TGCGCCAGCAGCTTGGCGGGACAGGGAACAGATACGCAGTATTTT.

The chain employs TRBV6-1 and TRBJ1-1; 7 nucleotides align to TRBD1. The CDR3 totals 15 residues. V lost 2 bases, J lost 0 bases, and 3 bases stayed unmatched. Germline V gives CDR1 MNHNS, CDR2 SASEGT. CDR3 in DNA: TGTGCCAGCAGTGAACCGGGACAGATGAACACTGAAGCTTTCTTT. It encodes CASSEPGQMNTEAFF.

V usage is TRBV5-1 and J usage is TRBJ1-1; D not certain. V lost 0 bases, J lost 10 bases, and 13 bases lay in between. The CDR3 has 13 residues. Looked up from germline, CDR1 is SGHRS and CDR2 is YFSETQ. CDR3 sequence reads: CASSLELGGRAFF. In DNA form, the CDR3 reads TGCGCCAGCAGCTTGGAACTGGGAGGGAGAGCTTTCTTT.

The chain combines TRBV27 with TRBJ1-1, with a tentative D call TRBD1 (5 bases). CDR1 MNHEY and CDR2 SMNVEV come from the germline V gene (reference sequence). The CDR3 is 16 residues long. V was pared by 2 bases and J by 2 bases, with 15 bases between. DNA for the CDR3: TGTGCCAGCAGTTTAAGCGCATTCGGGACTAACACTGAAGCTTTCTTT. This codes for CASSLSAFGTNTEAFF.

The chain employs TRBV12-3 or TRBV12-4 and TRBJ1-1; TRBD1 is a possible D gene (6 bases). The CDR3 spans 13 residues. Trimming stripped 3 bases from V and 7 bases from J, with 12 bases between. The CDR3 DNA reads TGTGCCAGCAGTTTGGGAGGGGACAATGAAGCTTTCTTT. It is translated as CASSLGGDNEAFF.

This rearrangement joins TRBV30 to TRBJ1-5; possibly TRBD1 for D (5 bases). V shed 0 bases and J shed 6 bases, with 12 bases lying between them. The germline gives CDR1 GTSNPN, CDR2 SVGIG (reference sequence). This CDR3 is 14 amino acids long. The CDR3 bases are TGTGCCTGGAGTGTACGCGGGGGAGGTCAGCCCCAGCATTTT. Protein: CAWSVRGGGQPQHF.

V is TRBV13 and J is TRBJ1-3; TRBD1 is a possible D gene (5 bases). This CDR3 spans 14 amino acids. From germline, CDR1 is PRHDT and CDR2 FYEKMQ (reference sequence). V lost 3 bases and J 4 bases, leaving 10 bases between the germline ends. This chain's CDR3 is CASSFGGSGNTIYF. The CDR3 DNA reads as TGTGCCAGCAGCTTCGGGGGATCCGGAAACACCATATATTTT.

Only one count was recorded for this clone. V and J are TRBV3-1 (or the pseudogene TRBV3-2) and TRBJ2-1; 8 bases are shared with TRBD2. Germline CDR1 and CDR2: LGHDT and YNNKEL (reference sequence). J lost 0 bases, V lost 4 bases, and 11 bases had no gene match. This CDR3 region has 18 residues. The CDR3 DNA follows: TGTGCCAGCAGCCTGGGACTAGTGGGGGAAAGCTCCTACAATGAGCAGTTCTTC. Residues: CASSLGLVGESSYNEQFF.